The 26 T cell receptor beta chains presented below share a single source sample, sequenced in a study of blood T cell repertoires in COVID-19. Here immunoSEQ multiplex PCR was the method, and the copy in TCRdb shows in-frame clones only, minus some. The sample lists a few hundred thousand clones, approximately 86% occurring once. The sample taken for sequencing was peripheral blood. These receptors all stem from a woman in her 70s with COVID-19, enrolled during active disease.

About this clone: Other DNA sequences in the sample encode the same CDR3. The V call is TRBV5-1, the J call TRBJ1-5; TRBD1 might be the D (6 bases). This CDR3 has 13 amino acids. Looked up from germline, CDR1 is SGHRS and CDR2 is YFSETQ. Trimming removed 0 bases at V and 6 bases at J, with 7 bases between. CDR3: CASSLEGGQPQHF. CDR3 coding DNA: TGCGCCAGCAGCTTGGAAGGGGGTCAGCCCCAGCATTTT.

Only one count was recorded for this clone. This chain links TRBV6-1 with TRBJ2-3; 8 positions agree with TRBD2. CDR3 size: 16 residues. Germline CDR1 reads MNHNS; CDR2 reads SASEGT. V was pared by 4 bases and J by 3 bases, with 9 bases of the junction left unmatched. In nucleotides, the CDR3 is TGTGCCAGCAGTGCCCGGAGCGGGGGTGGGACAGATACGCAGTATTTT. Translated, it gives CASSARSGGGTDTQYF.

The rearrangement links TRBV4-1 to TRBJ1-2, with 9 bases fitting TRBD1. The V segment lost 5 bases and the J segment 4 bases; nucleotides outside the gene matches: 5. CDR3 length: 14 amino acids. Germline V gives CDR1 MGHRA, CDR2 YSYEKL. CDR3 bases: TGCGCCAGCAGCTGGACAGGGGAGGGCTATGGCTACACCTTC. The encoded protein is CASSWTGEGYGYTF.

The rearrangement uses TRBV30 and TRBJ1-2; a possible D gene is TRBD1 (6 bases). Between the trimmed V and J ends, which lost 4 bases and 2 bases, there was a span of 14 bases. The germline V gene encodes CDR1 GTSNPN and CDR2 SVGIG (reference sequence). The CDR3 totals 14 residues. CDR3 protein: CAWTEVGQNYGYTF. The CDR3 nucleotides read TGTGCCTGGACCGAGGTCGGACAGAACTATGGCTACACCTTC.

This rearrangement joins TRBV5-1 to TRBJ2-1; no clear D. V was trimmed by 4 bases and J by 8 bases, leaving 10 bases between them. Germline V gene data show CDR1 as SGHRS and CDR2 as YFSETQ. The CDR3 has 12 amino acids. The CDR3 DNA reads TGCGCCAGCAGCCAAGCTCGGGATGAGCAGTTCTTC. Translated, it gives CASSQARDEQFF.

J is TRBJ2-7 and V is TRBV4-1, with 8 positions matching TRBD1. Trimming took 2 bases from V and 3 from J; bases not matched to a gene: 3. Germline CDR1 reads MGHRA; CDR2 reads YSYEKL. The CDR3 is 14 amino acids. In nucleotides, the CDR3 is TGCGCCAGCAGCCAACTTGGACAGGGCTACGAGCAGTACTTC. Its translation: CASSQLGQGYEQYF.

This chain links TRBV5-5 with TRBJ1-6; TRBD1 matches at 7 bases. In germline, CDR1 is SGHKS, CDR2 YYEKEE (reference sequence). The length of the CDR3 is 16 residues. V lost 4 bases to trimming and J lost 6 bases; unmatched junction nucleotides: 10. The CDR3, as DNA: TGTGCCAGCAGCACTATGGGACAGTTGGGTAATTCACCCCTCCACTTT. This codes for CASSTMGQLGNSPLHF.

This chain joins TRBV6-2 or TRBV6-3 and TRBJ1-1, with D uncertain. Germline V lookup: CDR1 MNHEY, CDR2 SVGEGT. The CDR3 loop spans 15 amino acids. V was cut by 5 bases and J by 1 base, with 14 bases left in between. CDR3 in amino acids: CASSPRGGRNTEAFF. The DNA of the CDR3 is TGTGCCAGCAGTCCACGGGGAGGGCGGAACACTGAAGCTTTCTTT.

The V and J genes are TRBV11-2 and TRBJ1-3; the D gene is possibly TRBD1 (5 bases). CDR1 SGHAT and CDR2 FQNNGV come from the germline V gene. This CDR3 comprises 14 residues. V lost 5 bases and J 3 bases, leaving 11 bases between the germline ends. This CDR3 reads CASSPRGSGNTIYF. CDR3 DNA: TGTGCCAGCAGCCCCCGGGGGAGTGGAAACACCATATATTTT.

This chain joins TRBV30 and TRBJ2-5; D gene uncertain. V was cut by 1 base and J by 0 bases, with 12 bases left in between. CDR1 is GTSNPN and CDR2 is SVGIG in the germline V gene (reference sequence). The CDR3 has 15 amino acids. CDR3 in DNA: TGTGCCTGGAGTGAGGTAGCTGACTACCAAGAGACCCAGTACTTC. Translation: CAWSEVADYQETQYF.

The chain has TRBV5-1 and TRBJ1-2; 7 bases are shared with TRBD1. The junction had 6 bases not matched to a gene; V was cut back by 4 bases and J by 0 bases. The germline gives CDR1 SGHRS, CDR2 YFSETQ. This CDR3 is built from 15 residues. The DNA of the CDR3 is TGCGCCAGCAGCGCCCAGACAGGGACTAACTATGGCTACACCTTC. Protein product: CASSAQTGTNYGYTF.

The gene calls are TRBV3-1 (or the pseudogene TRBV3-2) and TRBJ2-2; possibly TRBD2 for D (7 bases). The V gene's germline CDR1 is LGHDT and CDR2 YNNKEL (reference sequence). The CDR3 covers 17 residues. V lost 1 base and J lost 0, with 12 bases in between. CDR3 residues: CASSQVWRGPNTGELFF. The DNA for the CDR3 is TGTGCCAGCAGCCAAGTGTGGCGGGGGCCGAACACCGGGGAGCTGTTTTTT.

V gene TRBV7-2 combines with J gene TRBJ2-7; D call uncertain. The CDR3 totals 13 residues. Trimming stripped 2 bases from V and 2 bases from J, with 7 bases between. CDR1 is SGHTA, CDR2 FQGNSA, per germline. The CDR3 sequence is CASSLTRTYEQYF. In DNA, the CDR3 is TGTGCCAGCAGCTTAACGCGGACCTACGAGCAGTACTTC.

The chain couples TRBV7-2 to TRBJ2-3; TRBD2 matches at 12 bases. The CDR3 length is 19 residues. From germline, CDR1 is SGHTA and CDR2 FQGNSA. V lost 1 base and J lost 3; bases outside the gene matches: 11. CDR3 in amino acids: CASSLVPFSSGGVTDTQYF. The CDR3 nucleotides read TGTGCCAGCAGCTTAGTCCCTTTCTCTAGCGGGGGGGTGACAGATACGCAGTATTTT. The complete variable domain, with remaining parts taken from reference TRBV7-2 and TRBJ2-3, reads GAGVSQSPSNKVTEKGKDVELRCDPISGHTALYWYRQSLGQGLEFLIYFQGNSAPDKSGLPSDRFSAERTGGSVSTLTIQRTQQEDSAVYLCASSLVPFSSGGVTDTQYFGPGTRLTVL.

The gene calls are TRBV4-3 and TRBJ2-6; weak D call: TRBD1 (6 bases). Trimming took off 1 base at V and 2 bases at J, with 12 bases between the two ends. The CDR3 spans 17 residues. Germline assignment: CDR1 LGHNA and CDR2 YSLEER. The CDR3: CASSQAQGPTGANVLTF. The CDR3 nucleotides are TGCGCCAGCAGCCAAGCACAGGGCCCGACTGGGGCCAACGTCCTGACTTTC.

The gene calls are TRBV6-5 and TRBJ1-5, with D possibly matching TRBD1 (5 bases). Germline values: CDR1 MNHEY, CDR2 SVGAGI. Trimming shortened V by 9 bases and J by 3 bases, and 15 bases separated the two germline ends. The CDR3 is 14 residues long. In nucleotides, the CDR3 is TGTGCCAGTTCCTCGGGGGACGTCAATCAGCCCCAGCATTTT. Residues: CASSSGDVNQPQHF.

The chain employs TRBV27 and TRBJ2-1; 11 bases match TRBD2. The CDR3 length is 15 residues. CDR1 is MNHEY and CDR2 is SMNVEV in the germline V gene (reference sequence). V lost 3 bases to trimming and J lost 10 bases; unmatched junction nucleotides: 8. The CDR3 here is CASSFSVAGGNEQFF. The CDR3 bases are TGTGCCAGCAGTTTTTCGGTAGCGGGGGGGAACGAGCAGTTCTTC.

V and J are TRBV27 and TRBJ1-1; 8 bases align to TRBD1. J lost 2 bases, V lost 6 bases, and 5 bases had no gene match. Germline V gene data show CDR1 as MNHEY and CDR2 as SMNVEV (reference sequence). The CDR3 consists of 14 residues. The CDR3 coding sequence is TGTGCCAGCAGGAGGACAGGGTTAAACACTGAAGCTTTCTTT. Protein product: CASRRTGLNTEAFF.

J is TRBJ1-5 and V is TRBV2; 8 positions agree with TRBD1. The length of the CDR3 is 17 residues. The germline V gene has CDR1 SNHLY and CDR2 FYNNEI. V dropped 7 bases and J dropped 2; count of bases not matched to a gene: 13. In nucleotides, the CDR3 is TGTGCCAGCAATCCTTCGACAGGGGCGATTGGCAATCAGCCCCAGCATTTT. As protein: CASNPSTGAIGNQPQHF.

The rearrangement joins TRBV13 to TRBJ2-1, with 9 bases identical to TRBD2. The V gene end was trimmed by 7 bases and the J gene end by 1 base; junction bases not matched to a gene: 8. The CDR3 has 16 residues. Germline assignment: CDR1 PRHDT and CDR2 FYEKMQ (reference sequence). The CDR3 reads CASMAGGLRSYNEQFF. Written as DNA, the CDR3 is TGTGCCAGCATGGCGGGGGGGCTGCGGTCCTACAATGAGCAGTTCTTC.

The rearrangement links TRBV28 to TRBJ2-3; 7 bases fit TRBD2. Germline assignment: CDR1 MDHEN and CDR2 SYDVKM. The CDR3 contains 14 residues. The V gene end was trimmed by 8 bases and the J gene end by 3 bases; junction bases not matched to a gene: 8. CDR3 protein: CASGGGRDTDTQYF. The CDR3 DNA sequence: TGTGCCAGCGGGGGGGGGAGAGATACAGATACGCAGTATTTT.

The chain has TRBV24-1 and TRBJ2-5; 7 bases align to TRBD1. With 1 base clipped from V and 5 bases from J, the junction kept 9 bases outside the gene matches. CDR1 is KGHDR and CDR2 is SFDVKD in the germline V gene. The CDR3 sequence is 16 residues long. CDR3 in amino acids: CATSDFSDRASETQYF. DNA for the CDR3: TGTGCCACCAGTGATTTCTCTGACAGGGCAAGCGAGACCCAGTACTTC.

The rearrangement joins TRBV19 to TRBJ1-2; TRBD1 might be the D (5 bases). The length of the CDR3 is 15 residues. V lost 4 bases, J lost 1 base, and 13 bases lay in between. Germline CDR1 is LNHDA and CDR2 is SQIVND (reference sequence). CDR3 sequence: CASSNVQEINYGYTF. The CDR3 nucleotides read TGTGCCAGTAGTAACGTACAGGAGATTAACTATGGCTACACCTTC.

The rearrangement uses TRBV5-3 and TRBJ2-7, with TRBD2 identical over 8 bases. Being an ORF, TRBV5-3 has a function that is uncertain. V was clipped by 6 bases and J by 0 bases; unmatched bases: 8. This CDR3 region has 15 residues. The CDR3 sequence: CARTPGGGPSYEQYF. The CDR3 bases are TGTGCCAGAACCCCCGGGGGGGGACCCTCCTACGAGCAGTACTTC.

Here the CDR3 DNA reads TGTGCCAGCTCGAGTCGGGTCGTCACTGAAGCTTTCTTT. Its translation: CASSSRVVTEAFF. The V and J genes are TRBV27 and TRBJ1-1, with D uncertain. The length of the CDR3 is 13 residues. V lost 8 bases and J lost 4, with 14 bases in between. Germline-derived CDR1 and CDR2 are MNHEY and SMNVEV (reference sequence).

The chain is built from TRBV3-1 (or the pseudogene TRBV3-2) and TRBJ1-1; 7 nucleotides agree with TRBD1. The ends lost 4 bases at V and 3 bases at J; junction bases unmatched: 5. Per the germline V gene, CDR1 is LGHDT and CDR2 is YNNKEL (reference sequence). The CDR3 contains 14 residues. The CDR3 nucleotides read TGTGCCAGCAGCCTGAACGACAGGGACACTGAAGCTTTCTTT. Its translation: CASSLNDRDTEAFF.